The following is a TCR beta chain sequence with its context. Clones were read by immunoSEQ multiplex PCR, and TCRdb kept only the in-frame ones, dropping some. The data contain some 79,000 clones, approximately 94% of them singletons. The germline V gene encodes CDR1 SGHNT and CDR2 YYREEE (reference sequence). Trimming at V came to 4 bases and at J to 5 bases, leaving 4 bases not matched to a gene. This CDR3 comprises 15 residues. The sample comes from a study of cytomegalovirus exposure and HLA in healthy donors. The rearrangement uses TRBV5-4 and TRBJ2-2, with TRBD1 matching 11 bases. Sequencing used PBMCs. The source of this sequence is a woman aged 18-29 years in good health and CMV-seropositive. CDR3 in DNA: TGTGCCAGCAGCAGCCGGGACAGGGGGACCGGGGAGCTGTTTTTT. Protein product: CASSSRDRGTGELFF.